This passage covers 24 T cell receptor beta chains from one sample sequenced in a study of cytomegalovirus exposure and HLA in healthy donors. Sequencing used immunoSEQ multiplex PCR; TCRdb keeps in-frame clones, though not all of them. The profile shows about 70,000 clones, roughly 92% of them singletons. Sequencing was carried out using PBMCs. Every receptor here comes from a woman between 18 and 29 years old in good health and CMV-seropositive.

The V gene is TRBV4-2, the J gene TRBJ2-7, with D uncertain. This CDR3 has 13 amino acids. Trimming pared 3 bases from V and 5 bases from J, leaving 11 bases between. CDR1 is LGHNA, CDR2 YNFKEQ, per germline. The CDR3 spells CASSHLDENEQYF. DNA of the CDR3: TGTGCCAGCAGCCACCTAGACGAAAACGAGCAGTACTTC.

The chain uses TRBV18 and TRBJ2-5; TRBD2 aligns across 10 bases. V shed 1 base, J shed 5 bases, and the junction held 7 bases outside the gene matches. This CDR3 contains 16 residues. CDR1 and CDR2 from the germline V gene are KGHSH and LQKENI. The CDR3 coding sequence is TGTGCCAGCTCACCACGAGCCCTAGCGGGAGAGGAGACCCAGTACTTC. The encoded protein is CASSPRALAGEETQYF.

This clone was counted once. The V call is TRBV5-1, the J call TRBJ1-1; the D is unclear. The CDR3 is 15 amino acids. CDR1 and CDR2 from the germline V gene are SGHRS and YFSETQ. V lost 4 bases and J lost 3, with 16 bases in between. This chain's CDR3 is CASSALGWGDTEAFF. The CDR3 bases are TGCGCCAGCAGCGCCCTCGGTTGGGGAGACACTGAAGCTTTCTTT. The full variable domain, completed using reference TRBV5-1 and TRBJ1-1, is KAGVTQTPRYLIKTRGQQVTLSCSPISGHRSVSWYQQTPGQGLQFLFEYFSETQRNKGNFPGRFSGRQFSNSRSEMNVSTLELGDSALYLCASSALGWGDTEAFFGQGTRLTVV.

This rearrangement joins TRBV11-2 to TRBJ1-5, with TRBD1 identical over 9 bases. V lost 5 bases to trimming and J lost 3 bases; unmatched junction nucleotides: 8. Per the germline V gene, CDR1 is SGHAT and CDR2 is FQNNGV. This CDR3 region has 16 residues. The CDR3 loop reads CASSLGQGGNNQPQHF. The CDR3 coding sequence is TGTGCCAGCAGCCTGGGACAGGGAGGTAACAATCAGCCCCAGCATTTT.

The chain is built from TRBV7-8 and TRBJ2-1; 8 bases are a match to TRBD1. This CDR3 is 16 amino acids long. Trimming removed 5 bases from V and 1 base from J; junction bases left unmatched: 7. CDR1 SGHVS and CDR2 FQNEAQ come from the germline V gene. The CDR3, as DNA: TGTGCCAGCAGCACCAGGGGGCAGGGGTCCTACAATGAGCAGTTCTTC. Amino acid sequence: CASSTRGQGSYNEQFF. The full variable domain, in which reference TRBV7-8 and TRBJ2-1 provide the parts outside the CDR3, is GAGVSQSPRYKVAKRGQDVALRCDPISGHVSLFWYQQALGQGPEFLTYFQNEAQLDKSGLPSDRFFAERPEGSVSTLKIQRTQQEDSAVYLCASSTRGQGSYNEQFFGPGTRLTVL.

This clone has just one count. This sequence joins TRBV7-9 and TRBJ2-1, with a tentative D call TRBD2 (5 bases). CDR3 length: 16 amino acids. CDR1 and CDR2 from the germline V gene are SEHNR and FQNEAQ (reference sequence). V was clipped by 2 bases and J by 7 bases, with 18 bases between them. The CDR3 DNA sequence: TGTGCCAGCAGCTTACCGTCCGGCCGAGGAGGTAATGAGCAGTTCTTC. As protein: CASSLPSGRGGNEQFF.

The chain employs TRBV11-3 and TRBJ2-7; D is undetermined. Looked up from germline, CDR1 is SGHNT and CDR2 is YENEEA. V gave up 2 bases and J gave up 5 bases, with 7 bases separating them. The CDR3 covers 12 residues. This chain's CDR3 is CASSLRVDEQYF. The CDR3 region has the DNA TGTGCCAGCAGCTTAAGAGTAGACGAGCAGTACTTC.

The CDR3 coding sequence is TGTGCCAGCAGTTACCCGACAGGGATTCAGTACTTC. Translation gives CASSYPTGIQYF. V gene TRBV6-5 combines with J gene TRBJ2-4; 7 nucleotides match TRBD1. Germline V gene sequence: CDR1 MNHEY, CDR2 SVGAGI. J was trimmed by 10 bases and V by 2 bases; bases with no gene match: 2. The CDR3 extends over 12 amino acids.

CDR3 residues: CASSWSEGGVSPLHF. The CDR3 bases are TGCGCCAGCAGCTGGTCGGAGGGCGGGGTTTCACCCCTCCACTTT. The chain recombines TRBV5-1 with TRBJ1-6; D not resolved. Germline lookup yields CDR1 SGHRS and CDR2 YFSETQ. The CDR3 runs to 15 residues. The ends were cut back, 3 bases at V and 9 bases at J, with 16 bases in the middle. Full variable domain (remainder filled in from reference TRBV5-1 and TRBJ1-6): KAGVTQTPRYLIKTRGQQVTLSCSPISGHRSVSWYQQTPGQGLQFLFEYFSETQRNKGNFPGRFSGRQFSNSRSEMNVSTLELGDSALYLCASSWSEGGVSPLHFGNGTRLTVT.

This CDR3 is CASSAEQGAQGTDTQYF. DNA of the CDR3: TGTGCCAGCAGTGCGGAACAGGGGGCGCAAGGCACAGATACGCAGTATTTT. The chain uses TRBV2 and TRBJ2-3; TRBD1 aligns across 9 bases. Trimming removed 4 bases from V and 1 base from J; junction bases left unmatched: 9. The CDR3 length is 17 residues. Per germline, CDR1 SNHLY and CDR2 FYNNEI.

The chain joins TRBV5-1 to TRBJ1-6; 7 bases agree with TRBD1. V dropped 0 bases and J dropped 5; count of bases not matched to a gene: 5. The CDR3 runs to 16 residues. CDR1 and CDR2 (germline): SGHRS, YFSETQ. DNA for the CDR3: TGCGCCAGCAGCTTGGCGGGACAGTCCCATAATTCACCCCTCCACTTT. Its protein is CASSLAGQSHNSPLHF.

CDR3 nucleotides: TGCGCCAGCAGCTCGTTCTGGGGACAGGGTAGCTCTGAAGCTTTCTTT. Amino acids: CASSSFWGQGSSEAFF. The chain is built from TRBV5-1 and TRBJ1-1; 9 bases are a match to TRBD1. With 3 bases clipped from V and 6 bases from J, the junction kept 12 bases outside the gene matches. The CDR3 contains 16 residues. Per the germline V gene, CDR1 is SGHRS and CDR2 is YFSETQ.

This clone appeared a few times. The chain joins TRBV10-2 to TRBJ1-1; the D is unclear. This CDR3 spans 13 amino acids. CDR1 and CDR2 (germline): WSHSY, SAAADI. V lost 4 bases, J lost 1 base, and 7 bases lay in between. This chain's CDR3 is CASSVGENTEAFF. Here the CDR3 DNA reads TGCGCCAGCAGTGTGGGAGAGAACACTGAAGCTTTCTTT.

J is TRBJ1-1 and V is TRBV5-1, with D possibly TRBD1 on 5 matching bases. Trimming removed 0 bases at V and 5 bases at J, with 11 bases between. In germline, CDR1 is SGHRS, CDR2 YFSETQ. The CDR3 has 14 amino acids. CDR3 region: CASSLEAGLTEAFF. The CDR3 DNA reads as TGCGCCAGCAGCTTGGAGGCAGGGTTAACTGAAGCTTTCTTT.

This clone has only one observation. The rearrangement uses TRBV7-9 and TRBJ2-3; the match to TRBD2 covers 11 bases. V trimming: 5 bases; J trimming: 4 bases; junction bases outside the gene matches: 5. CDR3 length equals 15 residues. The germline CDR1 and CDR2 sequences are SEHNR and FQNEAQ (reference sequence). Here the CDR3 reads CASSRTSGGPDTQYF. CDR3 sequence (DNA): TGTGCCAGCAGCCGTACTAGCGGGGGTCCAGATACGCAGTATTTT.

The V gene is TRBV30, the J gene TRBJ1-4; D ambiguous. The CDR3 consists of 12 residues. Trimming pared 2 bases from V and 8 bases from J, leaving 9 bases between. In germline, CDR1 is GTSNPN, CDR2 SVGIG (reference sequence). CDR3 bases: TGTGCCTGGAGTCCTTCGCGGGAAAAACTGTTTTTT. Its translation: CAWSPSREKLFF.

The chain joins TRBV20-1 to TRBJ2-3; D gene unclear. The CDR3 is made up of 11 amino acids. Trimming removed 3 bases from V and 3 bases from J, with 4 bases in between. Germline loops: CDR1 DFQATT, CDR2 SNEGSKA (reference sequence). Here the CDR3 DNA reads TGCAGTGCTAGGGCAACAGATACGCAGTATTTT. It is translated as CSARATDTQYF.

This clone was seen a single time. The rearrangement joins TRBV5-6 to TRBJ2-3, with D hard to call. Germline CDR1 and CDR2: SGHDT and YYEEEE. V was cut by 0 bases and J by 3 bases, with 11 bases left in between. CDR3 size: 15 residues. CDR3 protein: CASSLVADPTDTQYF. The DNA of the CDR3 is TGTGCCAGCAGCTTGGTGGCAGATCCTACAGATACGCAGTATTTT. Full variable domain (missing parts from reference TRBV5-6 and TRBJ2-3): DAGVTQSPTHLIKTRGQQVTLRCSPKSGHDTVSWYQQALGQGPQFIFQYYEEEERQRGNFPDRFSGHQFPNYSSELNVNALLLGDSALYLCASSLVADPTDTQYFGPGTRLTVL.

The CDR3 sequence: CASSGRRSGEQYF. CDR3 in DNA: TGCGCCAGCAGCGGTCGAAGGAGCGGCGAGCAGTACTTC. The chain links TRBV23-1 to TRBJ2-7; D may be TRBD2 (5 bases). TRBV23-1 is assigned to the ORF class and has an uncertain function. The CDR3 totals 13 residues. Trimming removed 6 bases at V and 6 bases at J, with 15 bases between.

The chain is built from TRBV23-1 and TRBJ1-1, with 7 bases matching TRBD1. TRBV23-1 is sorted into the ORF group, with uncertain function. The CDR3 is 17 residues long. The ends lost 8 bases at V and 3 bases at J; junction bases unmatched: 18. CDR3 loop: CASPSLQGDLVYTEAFF. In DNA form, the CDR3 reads TGCGCCAGCCCCTCGTTGCAGGGGGATCTCGTGTACACTGAAGCTTTCTTT.

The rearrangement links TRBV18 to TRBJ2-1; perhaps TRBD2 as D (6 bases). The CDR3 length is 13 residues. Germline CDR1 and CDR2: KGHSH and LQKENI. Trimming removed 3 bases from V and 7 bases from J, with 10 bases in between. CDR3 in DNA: TGTGCCAGCTCACCCCCGGCGGGGAATGAGCAGTTCTTC. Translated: CASSPPAGNEQFF.

CDR3 sequence: CASSGPTSGIGGDTQYF. The CDR3 DNA reads TGTGCCAGCAGCGGACCGACTAGCGGGATTGGTGGAGATACGCAGTATTTT. This chain joins TRBV5-6 and TRBJ2-3; 11 positions agree with TRBD2. Germline-derived CDR1 and CDR2 are SGHDT and YYEEEE. The CDR3 sequence is 17 residues long. J lost 5 bases, V lost 4 bases, and 12 bases had no gene match.

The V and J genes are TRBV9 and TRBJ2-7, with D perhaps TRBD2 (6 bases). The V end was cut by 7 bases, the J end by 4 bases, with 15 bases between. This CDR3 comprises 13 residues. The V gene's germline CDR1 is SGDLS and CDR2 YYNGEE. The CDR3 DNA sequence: TGTGCCAGCGGAGGGACCGGGACTTACGAGCAGTACTTC. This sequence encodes CASGGTGTYEQYF.

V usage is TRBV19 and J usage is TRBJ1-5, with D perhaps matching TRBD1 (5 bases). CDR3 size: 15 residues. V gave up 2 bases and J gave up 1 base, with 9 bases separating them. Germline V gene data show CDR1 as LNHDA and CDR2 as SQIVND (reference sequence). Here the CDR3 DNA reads TGTGCCAGTAGTATAAGCGGGGCGAGCAATCAGCCCCAGCATTTT. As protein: CASSISGASNQPQHF.